Below are 16 T cell receptor beta chains sequenced from a single sample in a study of CD8 T cells in ankylosing spondylitis. Whole-study results and caveats: For ankylosing spondylitis blood, a TCR beta motif of under ten highly homologous variants appeared characteristic.

Via MiXCR, TCRdb re-called the 5' RACE reads, giving one row per CDR3 protein. This table holds around 890,000 distinct CDR3 sequences, about 12% found once. These receptors have no identified antigens. The sample comprised blood, either unsorted or a sorted T cell fraction (not recorded which). The receptors were gathered from a male donor with ankylosing spondylitis.

This sequence joins TRBV6-1 and TRBJ2-3; weak D call: TRBD1 (5 bases). Germline lookup yields CDR1 MNHNS and CDR2 SASEGT. V gave up 7 bases and J gave up 0 bases, with 17 bases separating them. The CDR3 extends over 16 amino acids. The CDR3 loop is CASKDPQASSTDTQYF. The CDR3 DNA reads as TGTGCCAGCAAAGATCCACAGGCTTCTAGCACAGATACGCAGTATTTT.

This clonotype showed up many times. The chain combines TRBV25-1 with TRBJ1-2; tentative D call: TRBD1 (5 bases). This CDR3 is built from 13 residues. Trimming pared 1 base from V and 8 bases from J, leaving 11 bases between. Germline V gene sequence: CDR1 MGHDK, CDR2 SYGVNS. The CDR3 reads CASSEWAGNGYTF. In DNA, the CDR3 is TGTGCCAGCAGTGAATGGGCAGGGAACGGCTACACCTTC.

This clonotype came up a few times. The chain joins TRBV6-1 to TRBJ1-4; TRBD1 matches 10 bases. The CDR3 length is 15 residues. Germline V gene sequence: CDR1 MNHNS, CDR2 SASEGT. J was trimmed by 7 bases and V by 7 bases; bases with no gene match: 9. The CDR3 region has the DNA TGTGCCAGCAACCCTGACAGGGGGCGAAGTGAAAAACTGTTTTTT. It yields the protein CASNPDRGRSEKLFF.

The V call is TRBV29-1, the J call TRBJ1-2, with 7 nucleotides matching TRBD1. Germline V CDR1 and CDR2: SQVTM, ANQGSEA. CDR3 length: 15 amino acids. V was pared by 7 bases and J by 3 bases, with 14 bases of the junction left unmatched. In DNA, the CDR3 is TGCAGCGCCGCCGGGACAGCGAAGGGGTACTATGGCTACACCTTC. It is translated as CSAAGTAKGYYGYTF.

In DNA form, the CDR3 reads TGTGCCAGCAGCCTCTTGCGGGGAAGGACTGAAGCTTTCTTT. It yields the protein CASSLLRGRTEAFF. V usage is TRBV13 and J usage is TRBJ1-1, with unresolved D. Trimming stripped 5 bases from V and 5 bases from J, with 15 bases between. CDR1 is PRHDT and CDR2 is FYEKMQ in the germline V gene (reference sequence). CDR3 length: 14 amino acids.

This sequence joins TRBV18 and TRBJ2-1; D call uncertain. The CDR3 is 16 amino acids. V gave up 0 bases and J gave up 4 bases, with 13 bases separating them. Germline V gives CDR1 KGHSH, CDR2 LQKENI. CDR3 coding DNA: TGTGCCAGCTCACCACCGGCCAGGTTCCTGTACAATGAGCAGTTCTTC. Residues: CASSPPARFLYNEQFF. Combining the CDR3 with reference TRBV18 and TRBJ2-1 gives the whole variable domain NAGVMQNPRHLVRRRGQEARLRCSPMKGHSHVYWYRQLPEEGLKFMVYLQKENIIDESGMPKERFSAEFPKEGPSILRIQQVVRGDSAAYFCASSPPARFLYNEQFFGPGTRLTVL.

The chain uses TRBV20-1 and TRBJ2-5; D perhaps matches TRBD1 (5 bases). Germline V gene lookup returns CDR1 DFQATT and CDR2 SNEGSKA (reference sequence). The V end lost 0 bases, the J end lost 1 base, and 12 bases lay between the germline ends. The CDR3 length is 15 residues. CDR3 protein: CSARDLSGFQETQYF. CDR3 DNA sequence: TGCAGTGCTAGAGATCTGTCAGGGTTCCAAGAGACCCAGTACTTC.

This clonotype was observed many times. CDR3 coding DNA: TGTGCCAGCAGCTTGTCACAGGTAGCCAAAAACATTCAGTACTTC. This sequence encodes CASSLSQVAKNIQYF. The chain is built from TRBV5-5 and TRBJ2-4; weak D call: TRBD1 (5 bases). Trimming removed 1 base from V and 0 bases from J, with 8 bases in between. This CDR3 has 15 residues. CDR1 SGHKS and CDR2 YYEKEE come from the germline V gene (reference sequence).

This sequence joins TRBV24-1 and TRBJ2-2; TRBD1 matches at 7 bases. Germline lookup yields CDR1 KGHDR and CDR2 SFDVKD. V dropped 2 bases and J dropped 7; count of bases not matched to a gene: 9. The CDR3 has 16 amino acids. The CDR3 spells CATSDSDRELNGELFF. The CDR3 region has the DNA TGTGCCACCAGTGATTCCGACAGGGAGCTAAACGGGGAGCTGTTTTTT.

The chain carries TRBV20-1 and TRBJ2-1; D is uncertain. This CDR3 has 13 residues. V lost 2 bases to trimming and J lost 4 bases, with 9 bases between them. Per germline, CDR1 DFQATT and CDR2 SNEGSKA (reference sequence). The CDR3 nucleotides are TGCAGTGCTAGACCCTTGGCGTACAATGAGCAGTTCTTC. This translates into CSARPLAYNEQFF.

This clonotype showed up just a few times. The chain links TRBV7-2 to TRBJ2-7; 11 bases fit TRBD2. The CDR3 spans 14 residues. The germline gives CDR1 SGHTA, CDR2 FQGNSA. The V and J ends lost 3 bases and 5 bases, in that order; junction bases with no gene match: 3. The CDR3 reads CASSFIAGGDEQYF. CDR3 DNA: TGTGCCAGCAGCTTCATAGCGGGAGGGGACGAGCAGTACTTC. The whole variable domain, filled in from reference TRBV7-2 and TRBJ2-7, reads GAGVSQSPSNKVTEKGKDVELRCDPISGHTALYWYRQSLGQGLEFLIYFQGNSAPDKSGLPSDRFSAERTGGSVSTLTIQRTQQEDSAVYLCASSFIAGGDEQYFGPGTRLTVT.

The rearrangement links TRBV6-2 or TRBV6-3 to TRBJ2-3; no clear D gene. This CDR3 has 15 residues. V lost 0 bases and J 0 bases, leaving 7 bases between the germline ends. CDR1 and CDR2 (germline): MNHEY, SVGEGT. The CDR3 loop reads CASSYSRYSTDTQYF. The CDR3 region has the DNA TGTGCCAGCAGTTACTCTCGGTATAGCACAGATACGCAGTATTTT.

The chain links TRBV15 to TRBJ2-7, with 12 nucleotides matching TRBD1. Germline CDR1 reads LNHNV; CDR2 reads YYDKDF (reference sequence). J lost 5 bases, V lost 5 bases, and 7 bases had no gene match. The CDR3 is made up of 15 amino acids. The CDR3 bases are TGTGCCACCAGCCTAACCGGGACAGGGGGCCACGAGCAGTACTTC. Its protein product is CATSLTGTGGHEQYF.

The V call is TRBV28, the J call TRBJ2-3; 8 positions match TRBD1. The V gene's germline CDR1 is MDHEN and CDR2 SYDVKM. J was trimmed by 6 bases and V by 5 bases; bases with no gene match: 10. This CDR3 is 15 amino acids long. The DNA of the CDR3 is TGTGCCAGCAGTGTCCCCGGGACAGGTGGCGATACGCAGTATTTT. Its translation: CASSVPGTGGDTQYF.

A few counts support this clonotype. The rearrangement links TRBV6-1 to TRBJ1-2; D unclear. The germline V gene has CDR1 MNHNS and CDR2 SASEGT. The CDR3 consists of 13 residues. V was cut by 1 base and J by 8 bases, with 11 bases left in between. This CDR3 reads CASSEVRMGGYTF. The CDR3 region has the DNA TGTGCCAGCAGTGAAGTGCGGATGGGGGGCTACACCTTC.

This clonotype appeared many times. The rearrangement links TRBV29-1 to TRBJ2-7, with D uncertain. Germline CDR1 SQVTM, CDR2 ANQGSEA. The CDR3 is 12 residues long. The V and J ends lost 4 bases and 4 bases respectively, with 11 bases between them. CDR3 coding DNA: TGCAGCGTTGGGGCCAGCAAGTACGAGCAGTACTTC. Translation: CSVGASKYEQYF.